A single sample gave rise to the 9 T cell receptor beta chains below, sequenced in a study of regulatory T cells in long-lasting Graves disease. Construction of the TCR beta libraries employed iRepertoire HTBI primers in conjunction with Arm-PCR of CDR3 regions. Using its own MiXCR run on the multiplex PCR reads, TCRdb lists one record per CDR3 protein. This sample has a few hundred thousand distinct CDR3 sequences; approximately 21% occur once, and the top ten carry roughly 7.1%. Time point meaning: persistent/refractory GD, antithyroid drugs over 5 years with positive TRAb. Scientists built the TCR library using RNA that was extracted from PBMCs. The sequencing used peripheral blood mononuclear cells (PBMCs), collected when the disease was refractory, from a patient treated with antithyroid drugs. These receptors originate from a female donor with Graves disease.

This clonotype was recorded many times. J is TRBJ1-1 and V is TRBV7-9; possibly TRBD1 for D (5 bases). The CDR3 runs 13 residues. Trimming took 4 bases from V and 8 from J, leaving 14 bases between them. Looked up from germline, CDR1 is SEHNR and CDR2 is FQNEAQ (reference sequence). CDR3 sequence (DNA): TGTGCCAGCAGCTACCAAGGAGGGGAAGAAGCTTTCTTT. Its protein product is CASSYQGGEEAFF.

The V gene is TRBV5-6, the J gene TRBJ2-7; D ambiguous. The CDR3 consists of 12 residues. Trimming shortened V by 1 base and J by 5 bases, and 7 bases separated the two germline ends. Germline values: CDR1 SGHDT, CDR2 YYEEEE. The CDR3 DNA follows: TGTGCCAGCAGCTTGTGGACCCACGAGCAGTACTTC. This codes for CASSLWTHEQYF.

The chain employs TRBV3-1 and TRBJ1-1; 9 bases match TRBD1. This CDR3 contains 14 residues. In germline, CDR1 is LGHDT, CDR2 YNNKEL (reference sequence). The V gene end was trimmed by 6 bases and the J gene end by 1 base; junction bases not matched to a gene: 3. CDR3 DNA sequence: TGTGCCAGCAGAGGGACAGGGAGGAACACTGAAGCTTTCTTT. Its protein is CASRGTGRNTEAFF.

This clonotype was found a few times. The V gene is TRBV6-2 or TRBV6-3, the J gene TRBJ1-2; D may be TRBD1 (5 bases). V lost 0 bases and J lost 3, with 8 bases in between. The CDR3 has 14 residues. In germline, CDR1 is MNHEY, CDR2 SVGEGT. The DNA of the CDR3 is TGTGCCAGCAGTTACTCCGGGGGGGACTATGGCTACACCTTC. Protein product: CASSYSGGDYGYTF.

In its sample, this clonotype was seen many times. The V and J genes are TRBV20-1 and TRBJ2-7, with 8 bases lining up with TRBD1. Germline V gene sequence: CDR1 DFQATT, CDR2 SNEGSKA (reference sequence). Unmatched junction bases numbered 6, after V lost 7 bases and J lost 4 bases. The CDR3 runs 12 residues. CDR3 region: CSVPTGEYEQYF. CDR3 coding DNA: TGCAGTGTACCGACAGGGGAGTACGAGCAGTACTTC.

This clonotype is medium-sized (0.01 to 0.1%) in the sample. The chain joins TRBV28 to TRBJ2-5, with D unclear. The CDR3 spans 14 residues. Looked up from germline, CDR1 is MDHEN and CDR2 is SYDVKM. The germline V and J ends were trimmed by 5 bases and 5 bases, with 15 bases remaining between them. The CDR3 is CASSQPLGGETQYF. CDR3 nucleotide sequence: TGTGCCAGCAGTCAACCGTTGGGTGGGGAGACCCAGTACTTC.

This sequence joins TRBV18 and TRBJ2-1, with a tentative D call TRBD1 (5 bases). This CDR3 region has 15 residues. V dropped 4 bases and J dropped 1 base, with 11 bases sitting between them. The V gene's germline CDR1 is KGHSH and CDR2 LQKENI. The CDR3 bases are TGTGCCAGCTCACTGGCAGGGCTATCCTACAATGAGCAGTTCTTC. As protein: CASSLAGLSYNEQFF. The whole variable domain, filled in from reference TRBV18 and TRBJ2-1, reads NAGVMQNPRHLVRRRGQEARLRCSPMKGHSHVYWYRQLPEEGLKFMVYLQKENIIDESGMPKERFSAEFPKEGPSILRIQQVVRGDSAAYFCASSLAGLSYNEQFFGPGTRLTVL.

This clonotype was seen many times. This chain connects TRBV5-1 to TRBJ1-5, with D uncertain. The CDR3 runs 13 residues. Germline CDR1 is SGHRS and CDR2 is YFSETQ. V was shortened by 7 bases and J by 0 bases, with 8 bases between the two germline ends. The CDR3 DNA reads TGCGCCAGCCGGGAGTATAGCAATCAGCCCCAGCATTTT. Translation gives CASREYSNQPQHF.

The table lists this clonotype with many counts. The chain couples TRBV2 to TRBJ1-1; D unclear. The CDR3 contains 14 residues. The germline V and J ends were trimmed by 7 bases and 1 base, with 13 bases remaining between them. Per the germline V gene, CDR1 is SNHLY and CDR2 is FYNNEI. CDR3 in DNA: TGTGCCAGCACCCGACAAATGGAGAACACTGAAGCTTTCTTT. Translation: CASTRQMENTEAFF.